This T cell receptor beta chain derives from a study of OX40 agonist ivuxolimab in advanced cancers. Points from the study as a whole: At doses 0.1 to 3.0 mg/kg, CD4+ and CD8+ clones expanded. CD8+ T cells (on average) carried more expanded clones than CD4+ T cells.

CDR1 SQVTM and CDR2 ANQGSEA come from the germline V gene. Trimming took 1 base from V and 3 from J; bases not matched to a gene: 6. This CDR3 spans 18 amino acids. For this clone: What it recognizes is unknown.

Sequencing used immunoSEQ multiplex PCR; TCRdb keeps in-frame clones, though not all of them. The sample lists tens of thousands of clones; 87% were seen once. The chain has TRBV29-1 and TRBJ2-1, with TRBD2 matching over 16 bases. This TCR derives from an adult with an advanced solid tumor such as melanoma, head and neck, liver or kidney cancer. The specimen comprised CD4+ or CD8+ T cells sorted from blood, sampled in a trial of the OX40 agonist ivuxolimab. In DNA form, the CDR3 reads TGCAGCGTTGAAGGTGGGACTAGCGGGAGGGCCTTCTACAATGAGCAGTTCTTC. Protein sequence: CSVEGGTSGRAFYNEQFF.